The 3 T cell receptor beta chains presented below share a single source sample, sequenced in a study of cytomegalovirus exposure and HLA in healthy donors. Amplification used 60 Vbeta primers and 13 Jbeta primers. Measured with immunoSEQ multiplex PCR; TCRdb has only the in-frame clones, and not every one. The profile shows more than 110,000 clones, 60% to 85% of them singletons. Material: PBMCs. The origin of the receptors is a man aged 18 to 35 in good health and CMV-seronegative.

The rearrangement joins TRBV5-4 to TRBJ2-5, with a possible D match to TRBD1 (5 bases). CDR3 length equals 12 residues. Trimming stripped 1 base from V and 5 bases from J, with 6 bases between. The germline gives CDR1 SGHNT, CDR2 YYREEE (reference sequence). CDR3 region: CASSLNRETQYF. The CDR3 coding sequence is TGTGCCAGCAGCTTGAACAGGGAGACCCAGTACTTC.

The sample holds one count of this clone. The genes are TRBV7-2 and TRBJ2-7; TRBD2 agrees at 14 bases. J was trimmed by 2 bases and V by 6 bases; bases with no gene match: 9. Looked up from germline, CDR1 is SGHTA and CDR2 is FQGNSA. This CDR3 is built from 17 residues. The CDR3 DNA sequence: TGTGCCAGCAGATCGGGACTAGCGGGGGTACAAGCCTACGAGCAGTACTTC. Its translation is CASRSGLAGVQAYEQYF.

This clone was observed a few times. V is TRBV5-1 and J is TRBJ2-1; D gene ambiguous. Germline CDR1 is SGHRS and CDR2 is YFSETQ. Trimming took off 0 bases at V and 2 bases at J, with 6 bases between the two ends. This CDR3 has 14 residues. CDR3 sequence: CASSLATAYNEQFF. DNA of the CDR3: TGCGCCAGCAGCTTGGCAACAGCCTACAATGAGCAGTTCTTC.